The clone carrying this T cell receptor beta chain was seen a single time. Its antigen is currently unknown. The data were produced by immunoSEQ multiplex PCR, yet TCRdb's version contains in-frame clones alone and is incomplete. The sample holds 40,000 to 50,000 clones; around four fifths are singletons and the top ten take approximately 3.5%. This entry belongs to a study of radiotherapy plus CTLA-4 blockade in lung cancer. The overall study: Among enrolled patients, 15% to 20% responded and 31% achieved disease control.

General observations from the study: Peripheral blood showed expansion of tumor-derived TCR clones after radiotherapy and ipilimumab.

This CDR3 contains 17 residues. With V trimmed by 1 base and J by 3 bases, 9 bases remained unmatched. Germline assignment: CDR1 SGHTA and CDR2 FQGNSA. With ipilimumab providing CTLA-4 blockade, focal radiation was administered to patients who had chemo-refractory metastatic non-small-cell lung cancer. The specimen was peripheral blood, collected from a patient treated with radiotherapy plus ipilimumab. This chain uses TRBV7-2 with TRBJ2-3; 8 bases map to TRBD2. The clonotype was recovered from a human donor with non-small cell lung cancer who had stable disease on radiotherapy plus ipilimumab. CDR3 loop: CASSLEGAGGGTDTQYF. The CDR3 region has the DNA TGTGCCAGCAGCTTAGAAGGGGCGGGAGGAGGGACAGATACGCAGTATTTT.